This section outlines one T cell receptor (beta chain) sequence together with its context. Its matching antigen is unknown. The data stem from a study of T cell responses to AZD1222 COVID-19 vaccine. Study context: Second doses that came at about 4 or about 12 weeks were put together. General study points: Within unmutated variant regions lay the reported targets of nearly half of spike-specific TCRs. Among AZD1222 vaccinees, only six or seven were seropositive at baseline.

The CDR3 has 13 amino acids. V was clipped by 5 bases and J by 10 bases, with 18 bases between them. Germline V gives CDR1 SGHRS, CDR2 YFSETQ. Assay used: immunoSEQ multiplex PCR; TCRdb lists only in-frame clones, some missing. The repertoire has about 260,000 clones, over 90% of them found once; the top ten carry 0.5% to 0.65%. The chain employs TRBV5-1 and TRBJ1-1, with a weak D call TRBD1 (5 bases). This specimen was peripheral blood, taken on day 0 of AZD1222 vaccination. The sequence came from an adult in good health. As DNA, the CDR3 is TGCGCCAGCAGTTTCCCGGAGGGGACTAGAGCTTTCTTT. It codes for CASSFPEGTRAFF.